This TCR beta chain was captured by sequencing in a study of blood T cell repertoires in COVID-19. The wider study: PBMCs, B-cell-depleted T cells, or T cells were the source of the cDNA or gDNA that made up the material.

The protocol was immunoSEQ multiplex PCR, while the TCRdb copy is restricted to in-frame clones and leaves out a portion. The sample lists roughly 50,000 clones, about 91% seen once, with under 7.5% in the top ten. Sequencing used peripheral blood. This clonotype was sampled from a man between 50 and 59 years old with active COVID-19.

CDR3: CAWTSLVRGLALSNQPQHF. The CDR3 nucleotides read TGTGCCTGGACTTCCCTGGTCAGGGGTCTTGCCCTTAGCAATCAGCCCCAGCATTTT. V is TRBV30 and J is TRBJ1-5; possibly TRBD1 for D (6 bases). The V end was cut by 4 bases, the J end by 0 bases, with 25 bases between. The CDR3 sequence is 19 residues long. The V gene's germline CDR1 is GTSNPN and CDR2 SVGIG (reference sequence).